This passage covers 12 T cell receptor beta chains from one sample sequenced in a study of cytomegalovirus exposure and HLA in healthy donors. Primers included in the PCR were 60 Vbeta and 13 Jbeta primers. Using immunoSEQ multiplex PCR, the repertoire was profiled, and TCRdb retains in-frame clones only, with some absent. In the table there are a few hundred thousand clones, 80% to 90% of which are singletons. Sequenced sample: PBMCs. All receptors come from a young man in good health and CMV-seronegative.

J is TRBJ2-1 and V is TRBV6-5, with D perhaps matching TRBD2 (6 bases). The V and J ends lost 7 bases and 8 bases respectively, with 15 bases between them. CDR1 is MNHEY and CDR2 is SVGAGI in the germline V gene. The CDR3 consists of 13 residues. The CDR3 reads CASTVGGNYEQFF. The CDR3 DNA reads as TGTGCCAGCACTGTCGGGGGAAATTATGAGCAGTTCTTC.

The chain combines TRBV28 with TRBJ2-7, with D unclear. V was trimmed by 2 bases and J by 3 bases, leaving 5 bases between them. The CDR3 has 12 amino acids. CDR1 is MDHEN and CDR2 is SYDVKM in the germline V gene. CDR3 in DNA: TGTGCCAGCAGTTTAAACAGCTACGAGCAGTACTTC. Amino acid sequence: CASSLNSYEQYF. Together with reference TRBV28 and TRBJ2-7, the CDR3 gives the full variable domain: DVKVTQSSRYLVKRTGEKVFLECVQDMDHENMFWYRQDPGLGLRLIYFSYDVKMKEKGDIPEGYSVSREKKERFSLILESASTNQTSMYLCASSLNSYEQYFGPGTRLTVT.

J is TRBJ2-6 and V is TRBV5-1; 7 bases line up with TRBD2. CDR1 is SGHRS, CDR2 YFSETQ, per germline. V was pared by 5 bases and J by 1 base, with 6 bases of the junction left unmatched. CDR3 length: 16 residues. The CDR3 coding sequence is TGCGCCAGCAGTTATGACGGGAGGTCTGGGGCCAACGTCCTGACTTTC. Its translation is CASSYDGRSGANVLTF.

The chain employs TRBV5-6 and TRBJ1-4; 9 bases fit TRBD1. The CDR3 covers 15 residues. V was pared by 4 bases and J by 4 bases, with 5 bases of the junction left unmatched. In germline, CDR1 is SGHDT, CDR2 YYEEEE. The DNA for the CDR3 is TGTGCCAGCAGCGGAGGGACAGGGCTTAATGAAAAACTGTTTTTT. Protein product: CASSGGTGLNEKLFF.

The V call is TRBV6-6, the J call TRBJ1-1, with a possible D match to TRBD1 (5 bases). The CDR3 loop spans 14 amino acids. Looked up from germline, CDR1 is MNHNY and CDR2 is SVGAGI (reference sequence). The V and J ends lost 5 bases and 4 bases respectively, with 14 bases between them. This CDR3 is CASSPGGVSTEAFF. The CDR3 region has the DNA TGTGCCAGCAGTCCGGGAGGGGTGAGCACTGAAGCTTTCTTT.

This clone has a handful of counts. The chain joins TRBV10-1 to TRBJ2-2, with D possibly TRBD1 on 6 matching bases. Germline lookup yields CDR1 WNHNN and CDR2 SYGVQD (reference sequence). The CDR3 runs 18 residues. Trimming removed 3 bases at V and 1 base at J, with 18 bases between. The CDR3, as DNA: TGCGCCAGCAGTGAAACAAGGGGGACCGCTAAGAACACCGGGGAGCTGTTTTTT. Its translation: CASSETRGTAKNTGELFF.

CDR3 sequence (DNA): TGTGCCAGCAGCTTGGGGGCCCAAGAGACCCAGTACTTC. It specifies CASSLGAQETQYF. The rearrangement links TRBV5-6 to TRBJ2-5; no definite D call. V was pared by 0 bases and J by 1 base, with 4 bases between. Per germline, CDR1 SGHDT and CDR2 YYEEEE. CDR3 length equals 13 residues.

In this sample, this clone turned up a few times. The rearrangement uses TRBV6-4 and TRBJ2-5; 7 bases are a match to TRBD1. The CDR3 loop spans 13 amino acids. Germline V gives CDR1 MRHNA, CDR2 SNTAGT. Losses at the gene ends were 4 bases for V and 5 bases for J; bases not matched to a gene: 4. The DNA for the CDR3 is TGTGCCAGCAGTGCCGAACAGGGGGAGACCCAGTACTTC. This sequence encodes CASSAEQGETQYF.

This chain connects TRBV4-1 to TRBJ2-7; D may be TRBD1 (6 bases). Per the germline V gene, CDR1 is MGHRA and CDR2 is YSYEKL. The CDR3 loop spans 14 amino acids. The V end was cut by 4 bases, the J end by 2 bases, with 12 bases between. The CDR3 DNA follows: TGCGCCAGCAGCCCACCGACAGGCCCCTACGAGCAGTACTTC. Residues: CASSPPTGPYEQYF.

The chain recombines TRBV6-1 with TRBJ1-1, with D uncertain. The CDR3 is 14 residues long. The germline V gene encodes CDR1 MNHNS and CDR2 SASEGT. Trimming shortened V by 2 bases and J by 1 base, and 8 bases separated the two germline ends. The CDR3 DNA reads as TGTGCCAGCAGTGAATTAGCGGGGAACACTGAAGCTTTCTTT. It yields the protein CASSELAGNTEAFF.

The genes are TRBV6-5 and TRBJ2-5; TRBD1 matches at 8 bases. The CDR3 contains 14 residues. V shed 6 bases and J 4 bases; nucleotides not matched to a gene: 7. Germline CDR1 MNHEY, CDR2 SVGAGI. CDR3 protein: CASSRRGLGETQYF. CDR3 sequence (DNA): TGTGCCAGCAGCCGCAGGGGGCTGGGAGAGACCCAGTACTTC.

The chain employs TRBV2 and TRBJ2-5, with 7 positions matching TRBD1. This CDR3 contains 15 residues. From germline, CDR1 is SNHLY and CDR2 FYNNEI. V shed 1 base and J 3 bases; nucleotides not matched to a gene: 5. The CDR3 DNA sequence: TGTGCCAGCAGTGAAGGAGGGACAGCAAAAGAGACCCAGTACTTC. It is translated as CASSEGGTAKETQYF.